Presented here are 5 T cell receptor beta chains from one specimen sequenced in a study of CD8 T cells in ankylosing spondylitis. TCRdb re-called the 5' RACE reads through MiXCR, storing one row per CDR3 protein. Of about 69,000 distinct CDR3 sequences in the sample, 5.3% were seen once. Material: blood, either unsorted or a sorted T cell fraction (not recorded which). The receptors were gathered from a male donor with ankylosing spondylitis or in good health (not recorded which).

This clonotype was seen repeatedly, ten times or more. V usage is TRBV5-1 and J usage is TRBJ2-5; D is possibly TRBD1 or TRBD2 (5 bases each). The germline V and J ends were trimmed by 4 bases and 2 bases, with 15 bases remaining between them. Per the germline V gene, CDR1 is SGHRS and CDR2 is YFSETQ. This CDR3 has 15 amino acids. CDR3 nucleotide sequence: TGCGCCAGCAGCAGGAAGCTGGGACGGCAAGAGACCCAGTACTTC. It specifies CASSRKLGRQETQYF.

There are a few counts of this clonotype. The V gene is TRBV7-9, the J gene TRBJ1-4, with a weak D call TRBD1 (5 bases). The germline V gene has CDR1 SEHNR and CDR2 FQNEAQ (reference sequence). V lost 4 bases and J 7 bases, leaving 16 bases between the germline ends. This CDR3 has 15 amino acids. CDR3 loop: CASSSKEGEGEKLFF. The CDR3 DNA reads TGTGCCAGCAGCTCCAAAGAAGGGGAGGGTGAAAAACTGTTTTTT.

This clonotype appeared many times. V is TRBV19 and J is TRBJ1-5, with 9 bases lining up with TRBD1. Unmatched junction bases numbered 11, after V lost 5 bases and J lost 0 bases. Germline V lookup: CDR1 LNHDA, CDR2 SQIVND (reference sequence). CDR3 size: 18 residues. The CDR3 is CASSFNGQGRYSNQPQHF. Written as DNA, the CDR3 is TGTGCCAGTAGTTTTAACGGACAGGGGCGTTATAGCAATCAGCCCCAGCATTTT.

This clonotype has ten or more counts. V gene TRBV9 combines with J gene TRBJ2-1; 9 bases line up with TRBD2. Trimming cost V 0 bases and J 4 bases; bases outside gene matches: 5. Germline loops: CDR1 SGDLS, CDR2 YYNGEE. The CDR3 runs to 16 residues. For the CDR3, the DNA is TGTGCCAGCAGCGTAGGTGGAGCGGGGGGATACAATGAGCAGTTCTTC. This gives the protein CASSVGGAGGYNEQFF.

This clonotype was seen ten or more times. This sequence joins TRBV7-2 and TRBJ2-7; possibly TRBD2 for D (7 bases). The V end was cut by 2 bases, the J end by 5 bases, with 19 bases between. The CDR3 is 16 residues long. Germline CDR1 and CDR2: SGHTA and FQGNSA. This CDR3 reads CASSLTLTRGLNEQYF. The CDR3 nucleotides read TGTGCCAGCAGCTTAACCCTCACGCGGGGGCTCAACGAGCAGTACTTC.